This T cell receptor beta chain emerged from a study of CD8+ T cells in alopecia areata. Extraction and reverse transcription of RNA yielded cDNA as the sequencing template. Repertoires were generated with immunoSEQ multiplex PCR, while TCRdb's copy carries only in-frame clones and drops some. The profile shows 100,000 to 130,000 clones, about four fifths of them singletons. The treatment here: oral pan-JAK inhibitor, 5-10 mg twice daily. General study points: Lesional tissue from the scalp (especially in alopecia totalis/universalis) showed higher clonality than normal scalp.

V lost 0 bases, J lost 4 bases, and 8 bases stayed unmatched. The CDR3 is 17 residues long. The V gene's germline CDR1 is MGHRA and CDR2 YSYEKL. This clone was recorded only once. Its antigen is not known. V and J are TRBV4-1 and TRBJ2-3; 9 bases map to TRBD2. The sequencing here drew on CD8+ T cells sorted from blood, taken at week 24, from a patient treated with tofacitinib. The clonotype comes from a human donor with alopecia areata. CDR3 sequence: CASSQDGAGGSADTQYF. The CDR3 DNA reads as TGCGCCAGCAGCCAAGATGGGGCGGGGGGGTCGGCAGATACGCAGTATTTT.